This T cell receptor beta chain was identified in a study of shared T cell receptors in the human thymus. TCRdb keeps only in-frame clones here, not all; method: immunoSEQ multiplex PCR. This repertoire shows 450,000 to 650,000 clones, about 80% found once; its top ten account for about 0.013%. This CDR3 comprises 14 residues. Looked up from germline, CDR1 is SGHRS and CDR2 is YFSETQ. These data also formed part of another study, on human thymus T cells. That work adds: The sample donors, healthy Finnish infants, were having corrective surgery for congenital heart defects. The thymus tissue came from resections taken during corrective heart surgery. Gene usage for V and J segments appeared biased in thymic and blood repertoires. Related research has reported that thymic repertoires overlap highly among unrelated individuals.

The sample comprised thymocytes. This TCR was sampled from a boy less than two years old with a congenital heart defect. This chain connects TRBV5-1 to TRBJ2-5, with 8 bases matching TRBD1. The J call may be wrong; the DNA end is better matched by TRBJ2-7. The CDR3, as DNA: TGCGCCAGCAGCCAGACACAGGGGGATAACGAGCAGTACTTC. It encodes CASSQTQGDNEQYF.